The T cell receptor (beta chain) under discussion was sequenced for a study of CD8 T cells in ankylosing spondylitis. Study-wide points: Within ankylosing spondylitis blood, a TCR beta motif made up of under 10 highly homologous variants appeared to be characteristic.

The junction had 7 bases not matched to a gene; V was cut back by 2 bases and J by 10 bases. CDR3 length equals 15 residues. Germline V gene sequence: CDR1 LGHDT, CDR2 YNNKEL (reference sequence). TCRdb ran MiXCR on the 5' RACE reads and lists one entry per CDR3 protein. The sample lists roughly 370,000 distinct CDR3 sequences, approximately 20% occurring once. Notes on this clonotype: The antigen remains undetermined.

The receptor comes from a male donor with ankylosing spondylitis. Sequences were obtained from blood, either unsorted or a sorted T cell fraction (not recorded which). J is TRBJ2-1 and V is TRBV3-1; TRBD2 matches 11 bases. The CDR3 sequence: CASSQNGLAGGEQFF. The DNA of the CDR3 is TGTGCCAGCAGCCAAAATGGGCTAGCGGGAGGCGAGCAGTTCTTC.